This T cell receptor beta chain was recovered during a study of blood T cell repertoires in COVID-19. About the study: PBMCs, B-cell-depleted T cells, or T cells were the source of the cDNA or gDNA that made up the material.

Germline lookup yields CDR1 MGHRA and CDR2 YSYEKL. The CDR3 is 15 amino acids. With 0 bases clipped from V and 3 bases from J, the junction kept 4 bases outside the gene matches. How the authors handled the data: Amplified reference gene primers provided the basis for estimating nucleated cell counts. TCRdb's table, derived via immunoSEQ multiplex PCR, lists solely in-frame clones and lacks some. Clone size and the V and J calls come from that table; the DNA yielded D and trimming. The sample holds around 72,000 clones, roughly 80% seen once. The clonotype was recovered from a woman aged 60-75 years with acute or convalescent COVID-19. The chain joins TRBV4-1 to TRBJ2-7; 8 nucleotides match TRBD1. The sequenced material came from peripheral blood. In DNA, the CDR3 is TGCGCCAGCAGCCAAGAAAGTACAGGGGGCTACGAGCAGTACTTC. This codes for CASSQESTGGYEQYF.